These T cell receptor beta chains were read from a single sample in a study of shared clonotypes between healthy human individuals. Only in-frame clones appear in the TCRdb table, and some are missing; sequencing was by immunoSEQ multiplex PCR. This table holds fewer than 700,000 clones, 95% found once. Specimen: naive CD8+ T cells sorted from blood. The receptors were gathered from a woman in her 30s in good health. Each CDR3 is given with its conserved first and last residue. Each record gives: clone size, J gene, D gene, V gene, CDR3 DNA, CDR3 protein. D genes are given only for firm matches. Size is omitted from some rows. Given values are once, few, many or a class for expanded clones.

>-|TRBJ2-5|-|TRBV27
TGTGCCAGCACGGGGATTCCGCAAGAGACCCAGTACTTC
CASTGIPQETQYF
>-|TRBJ2-1|-|TRBV19
TGTGCCAGTAGTATGTCTATCGCGAGCGACAATGAGCAGTTCTTC
CASSMSIASDNEQFF
>-|TRBJ2-3|TRBD2|TRBV11-2
TGTGCCAGCAGCTTAGAGATCAGACTAGCGGGAGGGAATACGCAGTATTTT
CASSLEIRLAGGNTQYF
>-|TRBJ2-3|-|TRBV11-2
TGTGCCAGCAGCCCGACTCTTGCTATCATCACAGATACGCAGTATTTT
CASSPTLAIITDTQYF
>-|TRBJ2-2|TRBD2|TRBV19
TGTGCCAGTAGTATAGCCCTCCCTGGACTAGCGGGAGGGCCGGACGGGGAGCTGTTTTTT
CASSIALPGLAGGPDGELFF
>-|TRBJ2-4|-|TRBV6-5
TGTGCCAGCAGGCTCCTTCTCAGGGCCAAAAACATTCAGTACTTC
CASRLLLRAKNIQYF
>-|TRBJ2-7|-|TRBV5-1
TGCGCCAGCAGCGTACCCCCCTTGACCAGCAGCTACGAGCAGTACTTC
CASSVPPLTSSYEQYF
>once|TRBJ2-5|TRBD1|TRBV28
TGTGCCAGCAGTTTATTCTTAAAATGGGACAGCATCCAAGAGACCCAGTACTTC
CASSLFLKWDSIQETQYF
>-|TRBJ1-1|TRBD1|TRBV9
TGTGCCAGCGGAGGGGGCATGGACACTGAAGCTTTCTTT
CASGGGMDTEAFF
>-|TRBJ2-7|-|TRBV5-6
TGTGCCAGCAGCTTGGGGGCAGGGAGGCACGAGCAGTACTTC
CASSLGAGRHEQYF
>-|TRBJ2-2|TRBD2|TRBV28
TGTGCCAGCAGTCCGACTAGCGGGCTTACCGGGGAGCTGTTTTTT
CASSPTSGLTGELFF
>-|TRBJ2-7|TRBD1|TRBV5-4
TGTGCCAGCAGCTTGGGGGACAGGCATAAGGAGCAGTACTTC
CASSLGDRHKEQYF
>-|TRBJ2-1|TRBD2|TRBV2
TGTGCCAGCGATAGCGGGAGCCTATACAATGAGCAGTTCTTC
CASDSGSLYNEQFF
>-|TRBJ2-7|TRBD1|TRBV7-7
TGTGCCAGCAGCTCAGGGACAGGATCAGACGTCGAGCAGTACTTC
CASSSGTGSDVEQYF
>-|TRBJ2-2|TRBD2|TRBV7-9
TGTGCCAGCAGCTTAACGGGACTAGCGGGAGGGCCGGTCACCGGGGAGCTGTTTTTT
CASSLTGLAGGPVTGELFF
>-|TRBJ2-2|TRBD2|TRBV18
TGTGCCAGCTCACCATCCCTAGCGGGAGGACAGACCGGGGAGCTGTTTTTT
CASSPSLAGGQTGELFF
>-|TRBJ1-1|-|TRBV19
TGTGCCAGTAGTATAATGGTTAGCGGTAACACTGAAGCTTTCTTT
CASSIMVSGNTEAFF
>-|TRBJ2-7|TRBD1|TRBV5-6
TGTGCCAGCAGCTCAACAGGGGTTAGCGAGCAGTACTTC
CASSSTGVSEQYF
>-|TRBJ1-2|TRBD1|TRBV2
TGTGCCAGCAAGACAGGGGGTAACTCAGCTAACTATGGCTACACCTTC
CASKTGGNSANYGYTF
>-|TRBJ1-4|-|TRBV30
TGTGCCTGGAGTGTGGGTAATGAAAAACTGTTTTTT
CAWSVGNEKLFF
>once|TRBJ1-2|-|TRBV16
TGTGCCAGCAGCCAATCCCCGCCCGGAGATGGCTACACCTTC
CASSQSPPGDGYTF
>-|TRBJ1-2|-|TRBV2
TGTGCCAGCAGTGGACGCGGGTTGGGCGTCTATGGCTACACCTTC
CASSGRGLGVYGYTF
>once|TRBJ1-2|TRBD1|TRBV2
TGTGCCAGCGACGATCATAGTGACAGGGAGAACTATGGCTACACCTTC
CASDDHSDRENYGYTF
>once|TRBJ1-2|TRBD1|TRBV28
TGTGCCAGCAGTTTTTTCCGGGACAGGGCTTACGGCTACACCTTC
CASSFFRDRAYGYTF
>-|TRBJ2-3|-|TRBV13
TGTGCCAGCAGCTCTGGGGGAGATACGCAGTATTTT
CASSSGGDTQYF
>once|TRBJ2-1|-|TRBV4-1
TGCGCCAGCAGCCAAGTCTCGGCCCGGGAGCAGTTCTTC
CASSQVSAREQFF
>-|TRBJ1-4|-|TRBV27
TGTGCCAGCAGCGGTCAGGCCGACCGTTCGCTGTTTTTT
CASSGQADRSLFF
>-|TRBJ2-7|-|TRBV10-2
TGCGCCAGCAGTGATGTCAGGACATACGAGCAGTACTTC
CASSDVRTYEQYF
>-|TRBJ2-1|-|TRBV7-3
TGTGCCAGCAGCTTATTTTCTAGCAAACACAATGAGCAGTTCTTC
CASSLFSSKHNEQFF
>-|TRBJ2-3|-|TRBV4-1
TGCGCCAGCAGCCACCCTTTCGGGAGGCAGGGGGATACGCAGTATTTT
CASSHPFGRQGDTQYF
>-|TRBJ1-4|-|TRBV28
TGTGCCAGCAGTTTATTCCGGGGGCGGCTTAGTGAAAAACTGTTTTTT
CASSLFRGRLSEKLFF
>-|TRBJ2-3|-|TRBV13
TGTGCCAGCAGCTTCCGCGGCTCCACAGATACGCAGTATTTT
CASSFRGSTDTQYF
>-|TRBJ1-4|-|TRBV28
TGTGCCAGCAGTTGGGACCCCACCCGGGACCATCAGAGGGCTAATGAAAAACTGTTTTTT
CASSWDPTRDHQRANEKLFF
>-|TRBJ2-7|-|TRBV4-1
TGCGCCAGCAGCCAAGTTCGGGAGACCTACGAGCAGTACTTC
CASSQVRETYEQYF
>-|TRBJ1-3|-|TRBV29-1
TGCAGCGTTGTGTGGACACTCTCTGGAAACACCATATATTTT
CSVVWTLSGNTIYF
>-|TRBJ2-5|-|TRBV7-8
TGTGCCAGCAGCTTAGCGGGGCCGTTGCGGAGGGAGCAGTACTTC
CASSLAGPLRREQYF
>-|TRBJ2-3|TRBD2|TRBV7-9
TGTGCCAGCAGCTTTAGCGGGAGCACAGATACGCAGTATTTT
CASSFSGSTDTQYF
>once|TRBJ1-1|TRBD1|TRBV5-6
TGTGCCAGCAGCTGGGGGACAGGAGTTAACACTGAAGCTTTCTTT
CASSWGTGVNTEAFF
>-|TRBJ2-5|-|TRBV11-2
TGTGCCAGCAGCTCACCGGGGGAAGCGGGCCAAGAGACCCAGTACTTC
CASSSPGEAGQETQYF
>-|TRBJ1-5|-|TRBV11-2
TGTGCCAGCAGCTTAGAGGGTACAGGATATAGCAATCAGCCCCAGCATTTT
CASSLEGTGYSNQPQHF
>-|TRBJ1-5|TRBD1|TRBV2
TGTGCCAGCAGCCCTAGGGGGCTGAGCAATCAGCCCCAGCATTTT
CASSPRGLSNQPQHF
>few|TRBJ2-7|-|TRBV30
TGTGCCTGGAGTGCCGGACAGTCCTCTTGCGAGCAGTACTTC
CAWSAGQSSCEQYF
>-|TRBJ2-2|-|TRBV27
TGTGCCAGCAGTTTATCGGTAGCGGAGCACACCGGGGAGCTGTTTTTT
CASSLSVAEHTGELFF
>-|TRBJ2-1|-|TRBV27
TGTGCCAGCAATCTCCCCGGCCCGGGCAATGAGCAGTTCTTC
CASNLPGPGNEQFF
>once|TRBJ1-2|TRBD1|TRBV2
TGTGCCAGCAGTTCGGACAGGGGGCAATTGCGTGGCTACACCTTC
CASSSDRGQLRGYTF
>-|TRBJ1-2|-|TRBV9
TGTGCCAGCAGCTTTGACAGCCACGCGGGCTACACCTTC
CASSFDSHAGYTF
>once|TRBJ2-1|-|TRBV28
TGTGCCAGCAGTTTACCACCCAATGAGCAGTTCTTC
CASSLPPNEQFF
>-|TRBJ2-5|TRBD2|TRBV4-1
TGCGCCAGCAGCCAGTGGGGCGCGCGGGAGGAAGAGACCCAGTACTTC
CASSQWGAREEETQYF
>-|TRBJ1-5|-|TRBV6-1
TGTGCCAGCAGTGAACCCCGGGAACCCCAGCATTTT
CASSEPREPQHF
>-|TRBJ1-4|-|TRBV10-2
TGCGCCAGCTGTGGGGGCGAGGGTGAAAAACTGTTTTTT
CASCGGEGEKLFF
>-|TRBJ1-5|TRBD1|TRBV19
TGTGCCAGTAGTACCGGGACAGGGTCGTATAGCAATCAGCCCCAGCATTTT
CASSTGTGSYSNQPQHF
>-|TRBJ2-1|TRBD2|TRBV11-3
TGTGCCAGCAGCTTACGACTAGCGGCCTACAATGAGCAGTTCTTC
CASSLRLAAYNEQFF
>once|TRBJ1-5|TRBD1|TRBV28
TGTGCCAGCACTAATATTCTGACAGGGTACACGCATAGCAATCAGCCCCAGCATTTT
CASTNILTGYTHSNQPQHF
>-|TRBJ2-5|TRBD2|TRBV5-1
TGCGCCAGCAGCTTGGGTTTTGGGACTAGCGGGCAAGAGACCCAGTACTTC
CASSLGFGTSGQETQYF
>once|TRBJ2-7|-|TRBV7-9
TGTGCCAGCAGCTTGGGCAGGGAAAGGGAGCAGTACTTC
CASSLGREREQYF
>-|TRBJ1-5|TRBD1|TRBV28
TGTGCCAGCAGTTCGGATGACAGGGCTTGGCAGCCCCAGCATTTT
CASSSDDRAWQPQHF
>-|TRBJ1-1|-|TRBV6-5
TGTGCCAGCAGTTACATAGCAGGAGCGAACACTGAAGCTTTCTTT
CASSYIAGANTEAFF
>-|TRBJ2-1|-|TRBV18
TGTGCCAGCTCACCGGTTGGCGAGAGCTCCTACAATGAGCAGTTCTTC
CASSPVGESSYNEQFF
>-|TRBJ1-5|-|TRBV27
TGTGCCAGCAGCCCGAGCCGGGGTCCAAGCAATCAGCCCCAGCATTTT
CASSPSRGPSNQPQHF